The sequence of this TCR beta chain was determined in a study of T cells after yellow fever vaccination. TCRdb reanalysed the 5' RACE reads using MiXCR and keeps one entry per CDR3 protein. The sample yields approximately 550,000 distinct CDR3 sequences, 15% to 20% seen once. V lost 0 bases, J lost 7 bases, and 8 bases stayed unmatched. The CDR3 is made up of 16 amino acids. From germline, CDR1 is MNHEY and CDR2 SVGAGI. This chain connects TRBV6-5 to TRBJ2-1; 8 bases line up with TRBD1. The source is a man aged 25 to 40 who received the YFV17D yellow fever vaccine. This sample comprised PBMCs, obtained 15 days after the yellow fever booster vaccination. The CDR3 region is CASSYSHLRTGNEQFF. For the CDR3, the DNA is TGTGCCAGCAGTTACTCGCACCTCCGGACAGGGAATGAGCAGTTCTTC.